This T cell receptor (beta chain) was obtained from a study of blood T cell repertoires in COVID-19 (dated by TCRdb to 2019 to 2021). Background on the whole study: Collaborator samples came from the United States, Italy and Spain and covered acute and convalescent phases of COVID-19. The material from the prospective study consisted of cDNA or gDNA derived from T cells, B-cell-depleted T cells, or PBMCs. The repertoires were made available in a free public database intended to serve as a resource for research on the immune response to SARS-CoV-2. Where available, HLA class I and class II types were obtained from metadata supplied by the sample provider rather than from assay-based typing. Samples were obtained from the ongoing ImmuneRACE study (first 160 participants) and from 1,000 to 1,500 subjects provided by 6 global collaborators. The sample metadata nearly always contained a de-identified subject ID, COVID-19 status, age in years and sex. The dataset comprised deeply sampled blood TCRbeta repertoires from subjects exposed to, actively infected with, or recovered from COVID-19.

Broad study findings and their caveats: The amount of clinical and demographic metadata varied by source and participant and was provided uncurated.

Each collaborating institution followed its own protocols to collect whole blood in K2EDTA tubes. For TCRbeta analysis, collaborators shipped samples as frozen whole blood, isolated PBMCs, or DNA extracted from either of those sample types. A distance of 19 bases separates the germline ends of V and J, which lose 6 bases and 5 bases respectively. According to the germline V gene (reference sequence), CDR1 reads SGHAT and CDR2 reads FQDESV. The cysteine opens and the phenylalanine closes a CDR3 of 15 amino acids. Of all the DNA, just the CDR3 is kept, 45 bases in frame from base 1. Points on this clone: Its target antigen remains unknown. No much larger clone is present one base from it, and per-base qualities are unavailable.

The immunoSEQ Assay, a bias-controlled multiplex PCR, was used to amplify TCRbeta CDR3 regions from genomic DNA. Processing in the source paper ran as follows. Nucleated cell counts per sample were estimated from amplification of reference gene primers within the assay. To quantify the absolute abundance of each unique TCRbeta CDR3 rearrangement, sequence reads were collapsed and filtered. For each sample, productive Simpson clonality was calculated as the square root of Simpson's diversity index across productive rearrangements. The clones in this table, taken by TCRdb from immuneACCESS, are in-frame only. Not every clone is retained; where verified, under half of the shortfall comes from an unresolved V gene, and the cause of the rest is unknown. V and J calls and clone size are those listed in that table; D and trimming were worked out from the DNA. The sample profile shows about 180,000 clones; more than 75% of them were found once. The leading ten clones occupy around 2.5% of the sample.

The receptor's source is a man between 35 and 55 years old with active or convalescent COVID-19. Sequencing was performed on peripheral blood. In this chain, TRBV11-1 is recombined with TRBJ2-5; the D gene is possibly TRBD2, with 5 bases matching. The DNA sequence follows: TGTGCCAGCAGTTTAACGGCCTCACTAGGGGAGACCCAGTACTTC. Its product reads: CASSLTASLGETQYF.